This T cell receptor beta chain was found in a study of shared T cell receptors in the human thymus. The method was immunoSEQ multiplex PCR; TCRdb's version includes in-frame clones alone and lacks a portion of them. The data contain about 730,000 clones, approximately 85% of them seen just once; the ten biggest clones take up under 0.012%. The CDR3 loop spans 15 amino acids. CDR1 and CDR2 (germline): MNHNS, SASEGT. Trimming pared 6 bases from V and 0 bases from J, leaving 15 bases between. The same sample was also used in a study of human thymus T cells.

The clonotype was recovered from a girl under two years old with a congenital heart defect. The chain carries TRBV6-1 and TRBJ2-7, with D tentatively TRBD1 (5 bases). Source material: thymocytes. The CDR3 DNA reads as TGTGCCAGCAGCCTTTCCAGGGCCTCCTCCTACGAGCAGTACTTC. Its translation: CASSLSRASSYEQYF.